This TCR beta chain was sequenced in a study of beta chain features in type 1 diabetes. Findings of the study overall: Type 1 diabetes patients showed a moderate but significant shortening of TCRB CDR3s in all four CD4+ subsets. Type 1 diabetes patients showed fewer insertions and more deletions at VDJ junctions. Compared with healthy donors, patients appeared to share more similar naive, central memory and regulatory TCRB repertoires.

A word on this clone: Its antigen remains unidentified.

V was clipped by 4 bases and J by 2 bases, with 18 bases between them. CDR1 LGHNA and CDR2 YSLEER come from the germline V gene. This CDR3 spans 17 amino acids. The authors reverse transcribed all of the isolated RNA, so sequencing captured expressed TCRB transcripts. Sequencing used immunoSEQ multiplex PCR; TCRdb keeps in-frame clones, though not all of them. This sample has about 340,000 clones, with approximately 13% found just once. Source material: naive CD4+ T cells from blood. This sequence originates from a woman under 30 with type 1 diabetes. The chain couples TRBV4-3 to TRBJ2-1, with D possibly being TRBD2 (6 bases). CDR3 in amino acids: CASSLGTSINPYNEQFF. Written as DNA, the CDR3 is TGCGCCAGCAGCCTAGGGACTTCCATTAACCCCTACAATGAGCAGTTCTTC.